Below, 27 T cell receptor beta chains from the same sample are listed, as sequenced in a study of blood T cell repertoires in COVID-19. The method was immunoSEQ multiplex PCR; TCRdb's version includes in-frame clones alone and lacks a portion of them. The repertoire includes approximately 120,000 clones, 80% to 95% of them detected once, and roughly 2.1% sits in the top ten. Sequencing used peripheral blood. The receptors derive from a man aged 50 to 59 with COVID-19, enrolled during active disease.

The chain recombines TRBV7-3 with TRBJ1-1; 9 bases align to TRBD1. The germline CDR1 and CDR2 sequences are SGHTA and FQGTGA. The V gene end was trimmed by 2 bases and the J gene end by 6 bases; junction bases not matched to a gene: 7. The CDR3 length is 15 residues. In nucleotides, the CDR3 is TGTGCCAGCAGCTTACGTGGACAGGGGTTAGCTGAAGCTTTCTTT. This gives the protein CASSLRGQGLAEAFF.

This sequence joins TRBV12-3 or TRBV12-4 and TRBJ2-1, with D perhaps matching TRBD1 (6 bases). Trimming stripped 6 bases from V and 9 bases from J, with 15 bases between. The CDR3 extends over 13 amino acids. The CDR3 DNA is TGTGCCAGCAGCCTAACAGGGTCCACTGAGCAGTTCTTC. Translation: CASSLTGSTEQFF.

About this clone: A read error may account for a junction end that differs from germline. The chain uses TRBV6-1 and TRBJ1-2, with TRBD1 matching 10 bases. Germline V gives CDR1 MNHNS, CDR2 SASEGT. CDR3 length: 13 residues. The CDR3 loop is CASSEAQGGQGPF. Written as DNA, the CDR3 is TGTGCCAGCAGTGAAGCCCAAGGGGGACAGGGGCCCTTC.

The J gene is TRBJ2-1, the V gene TRBV9; TRBD2 aligns across 8 bases. Germline lookup yields CDR1 SGDLS and CDR2 YYNGEE. V gave up 3 bases and J gave up 0 bases; unmatched junction bases: 11. The CDR3 has 18 residues. CDR3 sequence reads: CASSGGTTGTSSYNEQFF. CDR3 in DNA: TGTGCCAGCAGCGGAGGGACTACCGGGACTAGCTCCTACAATGAGCAGTTCTTC. The entire variable domain, with the rest obtained from reference TRBV9 and TRBJ2-1, is as follows: DSGVTQTPKHLITATGQRVTLRCSPRSGDLSVYWYQQSLDQGLQFLIQYYNGEERAKGNILERFSAQQFPDLHSELNLSSLELGDSALYFCASSGGTTGTSSYNEQFFGPGTRLTVL.

V usage is TRBV7-6 and J usage is TRBJ1-6; 7 nucleotides agree with TRBD1. The J segment lost 7 bases and the V segment lost 5 bases, leaving 8 bases of the junction unmatched. Germline V lookup: CDR1 SGHVS, CDR2 FNYEAQ. This CDR3 is built from 15 residues. The CDR3 DNA follows: TGTGCCAGCAGCGTAAGACAGGGTGGAAATTCACCCCTCCACTTT. Translation gives CASSVRQGGNSPLHF.

V is TRBV20-1 and J is TRBJ2-5; 9 bases align to TRBD2. Germline V lookup: CDR1 DFQATT, CDR2 SNEGSKA (reference sequence). The CDR3 is 16 amino acids. J gave up 4 bases and V 3 bases, and 12 bases lay outside the gene matches. The CDR3 nucleotides read TGCAGTGCTAGTCGGGATCTGGGAGCGGGAGGAGAGACCCAGTACTTC. This translates into CSASRDLGAGGETQYF.

This clone was picked up one time. The rearrangement uses TRBV21-1 and TRBJ2-1; the listed D gene, TRBD1, was not tested against the DNA. TRBV21-1 is a pseudogene. This CDR3 has 15 amino acids. The CDR3 region has the DNA TGTGCCAGCAGCAAATCGGACAGGGGCGACAATGAGCAGTTCTTC. Translated, it gives CASSKSDRGDNEQFF.

This clone was picked up one time. V is TRBV21-1 and J is TRBJ2-7; TRBD2 was called by the table and not checked on the DNA. TRBV21-1 is given as a pseudogene. This CDR3 has 16 amino acids. CDR3 protein: CASSKDGPRGNYEQYV. CDR3 bases: TGTGCCAGCAGCAAAGATGGCCCGCGAGGGAACTACGAGCAGTACGTC.

The V call is TRBV3-1 (or the pseudogene TRBV3-2), the J call TRBJ1-4, with a weak D call TRBD1 (5 bases). Germline-derived CDR1 and CDR2 are LGHDT and YNNKEL (reference sequence). V shed 0 bases and J shed 0 bases, with 14 bases lying between them. The CDR3 has 18 amino acids. CDR3 sequence reads: CASSQDRGPLATNEKLFF. CDR3 sequence (DNA): TGTGCCAGCAGCCAAGATAGGGGCCCGCTTGCAACTAATGAAAAACTGTTTTTT.

This clone turned up a few times. The CDR3 spells CASSLIEGSLMSKLFF. CDR3 DNA: TGTGCCAGCAGCTTAATCGAGGGCAGCCTAATGAGCAAACTGTTTTTT. J is TRBJ1-4 and V is TRBV11-2, with unresolved D. CDR1 is SGHAT, CDR2 FQNNGV, per germline. This CDR3 region has 16 residues. V lost 2 bases to trimming and J lost 11 bases, with 21 bases between them.

This chain uses TRBV18 with TRBJ1-2, with no clear D. This CDR3 spans 13 amino acids. In germline, CDR1 is KGHSH, CDR2 LQKENI. Trimming pared 2 bases from V and 6 bases from J, leaving 10 bases between. In nucleotides, the CDR3 is TGTGCCAGCTCACCAACGGGGTGGGATGGCTACACCTTC. Translating gives CASSPTGWDGYTF.

The rearrangement links TRBV5-1 to TRBJ2-1; 7 bases align to TRBD1. V shed 3 bases and J 3 bases; nucleotides not matched to a gene: 6. Germline lookup yields CDR1 SGHRS and CDR2 YFSETQ. The CDR3 length is 15 residues. The CDR3 DNA is TGCGCCAGCAGCTCGACAGGGTTGGGCTACAATGAGCAGTTCTTC. As protein: CASSSTGLGYNEQFF.

V gene TRBV6-2 or TRBV6-3 combines with J gene TRBJ2-3; D is possibly TRBD2 (6 bases). Deletions cut 5 bases from V and 1 base from J, with 16 bases between. The germline V gene encodes CDR1 MNHEY and CDR2 SVGEGT. The CDR3 loop spans 16 amino acids. CDR3 sequence (DNA): TGTGCCAGCAGTAGCAACTACCGCGGGGGCACAGATACGCAGTATTTT. It translates to CASSSNYRGGTDTQYF.

The chain links TRBV30 to TRBJ1-5; 7 nucleotides line up with TRBD1. Germline values: CDR1 GTSNPN, CDR2 SVGIG (reference sequence). This CDR3 spans 14 amino acids. After removal of 3 bases from V and 4 bases from J, the junction contained 6 bases not matched to a gene. CDR3 nucleotide sequence: TGTGCCTGGAGCCGCACAGGGGTGAATCAGCCCCAGCATTTT. It yields the protein CAWSRTGVNQPQHF.

The chain couples TRBV2 to TRBJ2-3, with 12 bases that match TRBD2. CDR1 SNHLY and CDR2 FYNNEI come from the germline V gene. The CDR3 extends over 13 amino acids. The trim removed 8 bases at V and 3 bases at J, leaving 0 bases unmatched. The CDR3, as DNA: TGTGCCAGCGGGACTAGCGGGACAGATACGCAGTATTTT. Encoded protein: CASGTSGTDTQYF.

With respect to this clone: Other DNA sequences of this sample code for an identical CDR3. The CDR3 loop reads CAWSLRGSGNTIYF. The CDR3 nucleotides are TGTGCCTGGAGTCTCAGGGGCTCTGGAAACACCATATATTTT. V gene TRBV30 combines with J gene TRBJ1-3; a weak D match, TRBD1 (6 bases). The CDR3 runs to 14 residues. V gave up 2 bases and J gave up 0 bases, with 8 bases separating them. CDR1 is GTSNPN and CDR2 is SVGIG in the germline V gene (reference sequence).

The chain couples TRBV18 to TRBJ1-3; TRBD1 might be the D (5 bases). V was pared by 4 bases and J by 0 bases, with 10 bases between. This CDR3 has 15 amino acids. Per the germline V gene, CDR1 is KGHSH and CDR2 is LQKENI. CDR3 loop: CASSQQEHSGNTIYF. As DNA, the CDR3 is TGTGCCAGCTCACAACAGGAACACTCTGGAAACACCATATATTTT.

The V call is TRBV6-1, the J call TRBJ2-7; TRBD1 matches 7 bases. After removal of 2 bases from V and 7 bases from J, the junction contained 11 bases not matched to a gene. Germline CDR1 MNHNS, CDR2 SASEGT. CDR3 length: 15 amino acids. In DNA form, the CDR3 reads TGTGCCAGCAGTGAAAGACAGGGACCGGCTTGGGAGCAGTACGTC. Translated, it gives CASSERQGPAWEQYV.

This sequence joins TRBV19 and TRBJ2-1; 7 bases line up with TRBD2. V dropped 1 base and J dropped 7; count of bases not matched to a gene: 13. Looked up from germline, CDR1 is LNHDA and CDR2 is SQIVND (reference sequence). The CDR3 extends over 17 amino acids. The CDR3 protein is CASSIGRLAPAGNEQFF. DNA of the CDR3: TGTGCCAGTAGTATAGGGCGACTAGCCCCCGCGGGGAATGAGCAGTTCTTC. Variable domain in full (rest from reference TRBV19 and TRBJ2-1): DGGITQSPKYLFRKEGQNVTLSCEQNLNHDAMYWYRQDPGQGLRLIYYSQIVNDFQKGDIAEGYSVSREKKESFPLTVTSAQKNPTAFYLCASSIGRLAPAGNEQFFGPGTRLTVL.

This clone was seen a single time. V and J are TRBV28 and TRBJ1-1; weak D call: TRBD1 (5 bases). The CDR3 is made up of 13 amino acids. Germline V gives CDR1 MDHEN, CDR2 SYDVKM. Trimming stripped 6 bases from V and 1 base from J, with 9 bases between. The CDR3 here is CASRRGQNTEAFF. CDR3 nucleotide sequence: TGTGCCAGCAGGCGAGGACAGAACACTGAAGCTTTCTTT. Combining the CDR3 with reference TRBV28 and TRBJ1-1 gives the whole variable domain DVKVTQSSRYLVKRTGEKVFLECVQDMDHENMFWYRQDPGLGLRLIYFSYDVKMKEKGDIPEGYSVSREKKERFSLILESASTNQTSMYLCASRRGQNTEAFFGQGTRLTVV.

V usage is TRBV7-2 and J usage is TRBJ1-6; 7 bases agree with TRBD1. Germline trimming cut 5 bases from V and 10 bases from J; bases unmatched to any gene: 8. Germline V gives CDR1 SGHTA, CDR2 FQGNSA. The CDR3 covers 14 residues. The DNA of the CDR3 is TGTGCCAGCAGCATAAGACAGGGAGAGTCACCCCTCCACTTT. It is translated as CASSIRQGESPLHF.

The DNA for the CDR3 is TGTGCCAGCAGAACAGGGTTGGGGGCAGATACGCAGTATTTT. As protein: CASRTGLGADTQYF. The chain has TRBV6-6 and TRBJ2-3; D is possibly TRBD1 (6 bases). The CDR3 consists of 14 residues. The V and J ends lost 6 bases and 4 bases respectively, with 14 bases between them. The germline CDR1 and CDR2 sequences are MNHNY and SVGAGI (reference sequence).

The chain joins TRBV19 to TRBJ2-7, with 7 positions matching TRBD1. After removal of 7 bases from V and 2 bases from J, the junction contained 8 bases not matched to a gene. This CDR3 comprises 14 residues. Germline V gene lookup returns CDR1 LNHDA and CDR2 SQIVND (reference sequence). CDR3 nucleotide sequence: TGTGCCAGTATCTCCCGGGACAGAGCCTACGAGCAGTACTTC. This codes for CASISRDRAYEQYF. Full variable domain (missing parts from reference TRBV19 and TRBJ2-7): DGGITQSPKYLFRKEGQNVTLSCEQNLNHDAMYWYRQDPGQGLRLIYYSQIVNDFQKGDIAEGYSVSREKKESFPLTVTSAQKNPTAFYLCASISRDRAYEQYFGPGTRLTVT.

This chain joins TRBV5-1 and TRBJ2-5; tentatively, D is TRBD1 (6 bases). In germline, CDR1 is SGHRS, CDR2 YFSETQ. There are 14 residues in the CDR3. Trimming left V 6 bases short and J 0 bases short, with 12 bases between. The CDR3 loop is CASNIGGHQETQYF. In DNA, the CDR3 is TGCGCCAGCAATATTGGGGGCCACCAAGAGACCCAGTACTTC.

The chain links TRBV28 to TRBJ2-7; 8 bases fit TRBD1. The length of the CDR3 is 13 residues. J gave up 6 bases and V 4 bases, and 5 bases lay outside the gene matches. The germline gives CDR1 MDHEN, CDR2 SYDVKM. This CDR3 is CASSSTRGREQYV. CDR3 bases: TGTGCCAGCAGTTCTACCAGGGGGCGCGAGCAGTACGTC.

The chain is built from TRBV12-3 or TRBV12-4 and TRBJ1-5; D unresolved. The ends were cut back, 2 bases at V and 6 bases at J, with 5 bases in the middle. The CDR3 spans 12 residues. The CDR3 sequence: CASSLIRQPQHF. The CDR3 DNA follows: TGTGCCAGCAGTTTAATCCGTCAGCCCCAGCATTTT.

J is TRBJ2-3 and V is TRBV25-1, with 7 bases lining up with TRBD1. J gave up 2 bases and V 7 bases, and 9 bases lay outside the gene matches. The CDR3 contains 15 residues. Germline CDR1 is MGHDK and CDR2 is SYGVNS. This CDR3 is CASTQTGALTDTQYF. For the CDR3, the DNA is TGTGCCAGCACTCAAACAGGGGCCCTCACAGATACGCAGTATTTT.